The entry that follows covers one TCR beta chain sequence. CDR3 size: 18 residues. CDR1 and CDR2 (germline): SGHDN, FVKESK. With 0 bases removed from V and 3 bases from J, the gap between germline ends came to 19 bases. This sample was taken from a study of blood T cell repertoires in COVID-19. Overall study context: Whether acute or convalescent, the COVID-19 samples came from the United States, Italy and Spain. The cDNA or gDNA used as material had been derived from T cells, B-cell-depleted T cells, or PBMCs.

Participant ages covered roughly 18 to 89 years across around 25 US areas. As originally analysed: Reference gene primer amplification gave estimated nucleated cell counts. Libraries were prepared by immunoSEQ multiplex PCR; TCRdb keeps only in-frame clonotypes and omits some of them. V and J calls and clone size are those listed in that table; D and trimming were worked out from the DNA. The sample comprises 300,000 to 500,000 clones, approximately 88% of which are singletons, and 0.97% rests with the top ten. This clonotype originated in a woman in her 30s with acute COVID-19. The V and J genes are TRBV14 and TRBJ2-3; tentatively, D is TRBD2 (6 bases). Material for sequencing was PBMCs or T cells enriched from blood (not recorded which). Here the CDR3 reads CASSQEYRGATGTDTQYF. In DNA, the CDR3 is TGTGCCAGCAGCCAAGAATATCGCGGGGCCACGGGGACAGATACGCAGTATTTT.